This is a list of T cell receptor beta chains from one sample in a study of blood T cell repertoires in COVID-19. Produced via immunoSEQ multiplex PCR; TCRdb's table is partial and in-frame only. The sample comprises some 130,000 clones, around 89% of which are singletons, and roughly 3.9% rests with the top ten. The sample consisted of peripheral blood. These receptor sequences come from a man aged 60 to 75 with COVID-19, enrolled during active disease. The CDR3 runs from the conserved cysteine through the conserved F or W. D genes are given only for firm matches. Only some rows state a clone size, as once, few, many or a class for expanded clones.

TGTGCCAGCAGGGAGACAGCCTATGGCTACACCTTC | CASRETAYGYTF | TRBJ1-2 | - | - | TRBV6-5
TGTGCCAGCAGCGGAAGGACAGGGGGTTTTGCTGGGGCCAACGTCCTGACTTTC | CASSGRTGGFAGANVLTF | TRBJ2-6 | TRBD1 | - | TRBV7-2
TGTGCCAGCTCACCACCGGATGGACAGCACTATGGCTACACCTTC | CASSPPDGQHYGYTF | TRBJ1-2 | - | - | TRBV18
TGTGCCAGCAGCTTAGCCTCGGGTGGCAATCAGCCCCAGCATTTT | CASSLASGGNQPQHF | TRBJ1-5 | - | - | TRBV7-8
TGTGCCAGCAGTTATACTAGCGGGGGCCTCGCGAACACCGGGGAGCTGTTTTTT | CASSYTSGGLANTGELFF | TRBJ2-2 | TRBD2 | - | TRBV11-2
TGTGCCAGCAGCTTAGTCGGGGTTGGGACCGGGGAGCTGTTTTTT | CASSLVGVGTGELFF | TRBJ2-2 | - | - | TRBV11-1
TGTGCCAGCAGCTTAGCACGGACAGTTTTATACAATGAGCAGTTCTTC | CASSLARTVLYNEQFF | TRBJ2-1 | - | - | TRBV11-2
TGTGCCAGCAGCTCCAGATTGGCCAAAAACATTCAGTACTTC | CASSSRLAKNIQYF | TRBJ2-4 | - | - | TRBV11-2
TGTGCCTGGAGTGTGGTGGGAGCTCAGCCCCAGCATTTT | CAWSVVGAQPQHF | TRBJ1-5 | - | - | TRBV30
TGTGCCAGCAGCGCGGGCAAAGCAACTAATGAAAAACTGTTTTTT | CASSAGKATNEKLFF | TRBJ1-4 | - | once | TRBV11-3
TGTGCCAGCAGCTCGGTGGGGGCATCTAATGAAAAACTGTTTTTT | CASSSVGASNEKLFF | TRBJ1-4 | - | - | TRBV5-4
TGTGCCAGCAGTCGACTTACGGGGGAAACTGAAGCTTTCTTT | CASSRLTGETEAFF | TRBJ1-1 | - | - | TRBV28
TGTGCCAGCAGCTTACCCGCCACAGACATTCAGTACTTC | CASSLPATDIQYF | TRBJ2-4 | - | - | TRBV7-2
TGTGCCAGCTCAAATCGAGTCGGACAGGGCGGGACCGAAAAACTGTTTTTT | CASSNRVGQGGTEKLFF | TRBJ1-4 | TRBD1 | - | TRBV18
TGTGCCAGCAGCTTCATGCAGGGACAAGAGGCCCAGCATTTT | CASSFMQGQEAQHF | TRBJ1-5 | - | - | TRBV5-8
TGTGCCAGCAGACACGGGACAGGGGAGATTTCGAACACTGAAGCTTTCTTT | CASRHGTGEISNTEAFF | TRBJ1-1 | TRBD1 | - | TRBV14
TGTGCCAGCAGTTACGACAGGGTTAACACTGAAGCTTTCTTT | CASSYDRVNTEAFF | TRBJ1-1 | TRBD1 | - | TRBV6-5
TGTGCCACCAGCAGAGCCGGGGACAGGGTCTATGGCTACACCTTC | CATSRAGDRVYGYTF | TRBJ1-2 | TRBD1 | - | TRBV15
TGTGCCAGAAGCTCCGGGACATTTGATGAAAAACTGTTTTTT | CARSSGTFDEKLFF | TRBJ1-4 | - | - | TRBV5-3
TGTGCCAGTAGTATCAGGCAGGGCGGGGTGAACACTGAAGCTTTCTTT | CASSIRQGGVNTEAFF | TRBJ1-1 | - | - | TRBV19
TGTGCCAGCAGAACAGGGGGTAGTAGTGGCTACACCTTC | CASRTGGSSGYTF | TRBJ1-2 | TRBD1 | - | TRBV12-3/TRBV12-4
TGTGCCAGCAGTTTGAACAGCCAAGAGACCCAGTACTTC | CASSLNSQETQYF | TRBJ2-5 | - | - | TRBV12-3/TRBV12-4
TGTGCCAGCAGTTTACAGGGATCCTATGGCTACACCTTC | CASSLQGSYGYTF | TRBJ1-2 | - | - | TRBV7-2
TGCGCCAGCAGCTTGCAGGGTAGCACAGATACGCAGTATTTT | CASSLQGSTDTQYF | TRBJ2-3 | - | - | TRBV5-1
TGTGCCAGTAGTACCCTGGGGGCGAACACTGAAGCTTTCTTT | CASSTLGANTEAFF | TRBJ1-1 | - | - | TRBV19
TGTGCCACCAGTGATTTGGGGCAAGCTCGTAACACCGGGGAGCTGTTTTTT | CATSDLGQARNTGELFF | TRBJ2-2 | - | - | TRBV24-1
TGCAGCGTTGAACGCCGACAGGGGGCGGAGTATGGCTACACCTTC | CSVERRQGAEYGYTF | TRBJ1-2 | TRBD1 | - | TRBV29-1
TGTGCCAGCAGTTTAGGCGCAGGGGGGAACACTGAAGCTTTCTTT | CASSLGAGGNTEAFF | TRBJ1-1 | TRBD1 | - | TRBV27
TGTGCCAGCAGCGTGGGGGACACCAGCTACGAGCAGTACTTC | CASSVGDTSYEQYF | TRBJ2-7 | - | - | TRBV9
TGTGCCAGCAGCCCTCCGGGGATAGGGCCGAACACTGAAGCTTTCTTT | CASSPPGIGPNTEAFF | TRBJ1-1 | - | - | TRBV25-1
TGTGCCAGTAGTGTAAGACAGGCTTTGAACACTGAAGCTTTCTTT | CASSVRQALNTEAFF | TRBJ1-1 | - | few | TRBV19
TGCGCCAGCAGCCAAGGCCCTCTCCCGGGACAGGGGATTAATGAAAAACTGTTTTTT | CASSQGPLPGQGINEKLFF | TRBJ1-4 | TRBD1 | - | TRBV4-1
TGTGCCAGTAGTATAGCGGGACAGATGACTAACTATGGCTACACCTTC | CASSIAGQMTNYGYTF | TRBJ1-2 | TRBD1 | - | TRBV19
TGTGCCAGCAGCCCCGACGGGGCGGGAAGCTACACCTTC | CASSPDGAGSYTF | TRBJ1-2 | - | - | TRBV7-2
TGTGCCAGCGAGGTATCTTTCTCTGGAAACACCATATATTTT | CASEVSFSGNTIYF | TRBJ1-3 | - | - | TRBV5-6
TGTGCCAGCAGTTTAAGGACATCGTTGAATTCACCCCTCCACTTT | CASSLRTSLNSPLHF | TRBJ1-6 | - | few | TRBV28
TGTGCCACCTCTCAGGACAGGACCAATTCACCCCTCCACTTT | CATSQDRTNSPLHF | TRBJ1-6 | TRBD1 | - | TRBV19
TGTGCCAGCAGCTTAGGAGGGGGCAGCTCACCCCTCCACTTT | CASSLGGGSSPLHF | TRBJ1-6 | TRBD1 | - | TRBV11-2
TGTGCCATCAGTGAGTCAGACAGGGGGCCGAACACCGGGGAGCTGTTTTTT | CAISESDRGPNTGELFF | TRBJ2-2 | TRBD1 | - | TRBV10-3
TGTGCCAGTAGTATCGTATGGGCGCACTCCGCGGAGCTGTTTTTT | CASSIVWAHSAELFF | TRBJ2-2 | - | - | TRBV19
TGTGCCAGCAGTGAAATGGGACAGGGGAACACTGAAGCTTTCTTT | CASSEMGQGNTEAFF | TRBJ1-1 | TRBD1 | - | TRBV6-1
TGTGCCACCGAGGGATATGGCTACACCTTC | CATEGYGYTF | TRBJ1-2 | - | - | TRBV19
TGTGCCAGCAGCCGGACAGGGGAGAACTACGAGCAGTACTTC | CASSRTGENYEQYF | TRBJ2-7 | TRBD1 | - | TRBV7-9
TGTGCCAGTAGTGACAGATACAATGAGCAGTTCTTC | CASSDRYNEQFF | TRBJ2-1 | - | - | TRBV19
TGTGCCAGCTCACGAACACGGGACGGGAGCTATGGCTACACCTTC | CASSRTRDGSYGYTF | TRBJ1-2 | - | - | TRBV18
TGTGCCAGCAGTTACGAAGGGGGCACTGAAGCTTTCTTT | CASSYEGGTEAFF | TRBJ1-1 | - | - | TRBV6-5
TGTGCCAGCAGTTACCCGGGACAGGGGGGGAATGAGCAGTTCTTC | CASSYPGQGGNEQFF | TRBJ2-1 | TRBD1 | - | TRBV6-2/TRBV6-3
TGTGCCAGCAGCCTCCAGACGGCCGGGGGCAATCAGCCCCAGCATTTT | CASSLQTAGGNQPQHF | TRBJ1-5 | - | once | TRBV7-8
TGTGCCAGCAGCGGTACCCCTACAGGCTACTCCTACGAGCAGTACTTC | CASSGTPTGYSYEQYF | TRBJ2-7 | - | - | TRBV9
TGTGCCAGTAGTATGGCCCGGACAGGGAATTCACCCCTCCACTTT | CASSMARTGNSPLHF | TRBJ1-6 | TRBD1 | - | TRBV19
TGTGCCAGCACCCCTAACAGGGGGCAGAGCTCCTACGAGCAGTACTTC | CASTPNRGQSSYEQYF | TRBJ2-7 | TRBD1 | - | TRBV25-1
TGTGCCAGCAGTCCCTCGACAGTCCTCTCTAATGAAAAACTGTTTTTT | CASSPSTVLSNEKLFF | TRBJ1-4 | - | - | TRBV25-1
TGTGCCAGCAGTTTACGGGGGGGGGAGACCCAGTACTTC | CASSLRGGETQYF | TRBJ2-5 | TRBD2 | - | TRBV12-3/TRBV12-4
TGTGCCAGCAGTGAAGCGGCTTCCGTGAACACTGAAGCTTTCTTT | CASSEAASVNTEAFF | TRBJ1-1 | - | - | TRBV6-1